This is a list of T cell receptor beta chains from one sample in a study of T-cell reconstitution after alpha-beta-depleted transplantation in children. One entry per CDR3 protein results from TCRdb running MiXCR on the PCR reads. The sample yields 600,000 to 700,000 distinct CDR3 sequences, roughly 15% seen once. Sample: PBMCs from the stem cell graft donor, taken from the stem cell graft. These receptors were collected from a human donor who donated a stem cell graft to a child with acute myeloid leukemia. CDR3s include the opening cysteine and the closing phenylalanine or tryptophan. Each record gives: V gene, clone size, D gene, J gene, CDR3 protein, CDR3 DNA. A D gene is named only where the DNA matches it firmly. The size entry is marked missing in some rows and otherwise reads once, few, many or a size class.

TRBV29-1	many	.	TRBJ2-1	CSVEMIISDEQFF	TGCAGCGTTGAAATGATTATTAGCGATGAGCAGTTCTTC
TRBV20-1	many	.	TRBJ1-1	CSARGQAHMNTEAFF	TGCAGTGCTAGAGGGCAGGCCCACATGAACACTGAAGCTTTCTTT
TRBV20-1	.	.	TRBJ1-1	CSARDQGSMNTEAFF	TGCAGTGCTAGAGATCAGGGGAGCATGAACACTGAAGCTTTCTTT
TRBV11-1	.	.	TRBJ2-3	CASSLAVTSSTDTQYF	TGTGCCAGCAGCTTAGCGGTAACTAGCAGTACAGATACGCAGTATTTT
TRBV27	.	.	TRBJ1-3	CASSLSPESSNTIYF	TGTGCCAGCAGTTTATCACCAGAAAGTTCAAACACCATATATTTT
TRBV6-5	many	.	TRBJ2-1	CASRQLQAGTLNEQFF	TGTGCCAGCAGACAACTCCAAGCCGGGACATTGAATGAGCAGTTCTTC
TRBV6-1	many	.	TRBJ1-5	CASSPRGNQPQHF	TGTGCCAGCAGCCCTAGGGGCAATCAGCCCCAGCATTTT
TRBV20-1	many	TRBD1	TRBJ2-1	CSARTGGFNEQFF	TGCAGTGCTCGGACAGGGGGCTTCAATGAGCAGTTCTTC
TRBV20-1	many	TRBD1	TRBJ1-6	CSAGTGTGRPPLHF	TGCAGTGCTGGCACCGGGACAGGGAGGCCACCCCTCCACTTT
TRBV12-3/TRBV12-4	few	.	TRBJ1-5	CASTDGGNQPQHF	TGTGCCAGCACCGATGGTGGCAATCAGCCCCAGCATTTT
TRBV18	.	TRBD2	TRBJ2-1	CASSPRRASGGNEQFF	TGTGCCAGCTCACCCCGTAGGGCTAGCGGGGGAAATGAGCAGTTCTTC
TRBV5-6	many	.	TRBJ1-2	CASSLPPRERYGYTF	TGTGCCAGCAGCTTGCCCCCCAGAGAACGGTATGGCTACACCTTC
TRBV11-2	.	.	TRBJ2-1	CASSPSTDEQFF	TGTGCCAGCAGCCCATCGACGGATGAGCAGTTCTTC
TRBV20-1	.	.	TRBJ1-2	CSARDARTAYGYTF	TGCAGTGCTAGAGATGCCCGGACTGCGTATGGCTACACCTTC
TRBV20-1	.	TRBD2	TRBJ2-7	CSARDWGGLSGGGYEQYF	TGCAGTGCTAGAGATTGGGGGGGCTTAAGCGGGGGTGGGTACGAGCAGTACTTC
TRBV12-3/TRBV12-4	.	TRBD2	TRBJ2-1	CASNPSGSYNEQFF	TGTGCCAGCAATCCTAGCGGCTCCTACAATGAGCAGTTCTTC
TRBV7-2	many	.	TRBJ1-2	CASSLARQDLGYTF	TGTGCCAGCAGCTTAGCGCGTCAGGATCTAGGCTACACCTTC
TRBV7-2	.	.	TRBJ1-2	CASSLVGGTYGYTF	TGTGCCAGCAGCTTAGTTGGGGGCACGTATGGCTACACCTTC
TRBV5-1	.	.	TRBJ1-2	CASSLDSLRDYTF	TGCGCCAGCAGCTTAGACTCCCTGCGGGACTACACCTTC
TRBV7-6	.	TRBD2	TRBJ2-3	CASSLSLAGGLVDTQYF	TGTGCCAGCAGCTTATCCCTAGCGGGGGGGCTAGTAGATACGCAGTATTTT
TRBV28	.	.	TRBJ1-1	CASSLIPGTVTEAFF	TGTGCCAGCAGTTTAATTCCAGGGACCGTCACTGAAGCTTTCTTT
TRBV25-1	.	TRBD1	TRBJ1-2	CASSQGGGGYTF	TGTGCCAGTTCTCAGGGGGGAGGTGGCTACACCTTC
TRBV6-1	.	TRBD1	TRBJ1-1	CASSERDRGTEAFF	TGTGCCAGCAGTGAGCGGGACAGAGGCACTGAAGCTTTCTTT
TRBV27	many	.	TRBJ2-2	CASSPRTGTNTGELFF	TGTGCCAGCAGTCCCCGTACGGGTACGAACACCGGGGAGCTGTTTTTT
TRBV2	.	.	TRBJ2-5	CASSVQPGQFKETQYF	TGTGCCAGCAGCGTCCAGCCCGGACAGTTTAAAGAGACCCAGTACTTC
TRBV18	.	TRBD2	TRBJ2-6	CASSGTRASGANVLTF	TGTGCCAGCTCAGGGACTAGGGCCTCTGGGGCCAACGTCCTGACTTTC
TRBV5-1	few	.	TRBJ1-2	CASSLEQGFGGYTF	TGCGCCAGCAGCTTGGAACAGGGATTCGGTGGCTACACCTTC
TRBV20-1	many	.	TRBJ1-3	CSARDQFSGNTIYF	TGCAGTGCTAGAGATCAGTTCTCTGGAAACACCATATATTTT
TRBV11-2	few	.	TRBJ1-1	CASSLWPSNRRDTEAFF	TGTGCCAGCAGCTTATGGCCATCCAACCGCAGGGACACTGAAGCTTTCTTT
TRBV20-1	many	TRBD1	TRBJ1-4	CSARDWGQGNEKLFF	TGCAGTGCTAGAGATTGGGGACAGGGGAATGAAAAACTGTTTTTT
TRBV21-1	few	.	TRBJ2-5	CASHPLRLVAETQYF	TGTGCCAGCCATCCACTCCGACTAGTTGCGGAGACCCAGTACTTC
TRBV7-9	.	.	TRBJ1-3	CASSFSANGNTIYF	TGTGCCAGCAGCTTTTCAGCCAATGGAAACACCATATATTTT
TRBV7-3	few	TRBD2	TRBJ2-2	CASSPSGGIGELFF	TGTGCCAGCAGCCCAAGCGGGGGGATCGGGGAGCTGTTTTTT
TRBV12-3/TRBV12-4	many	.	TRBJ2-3	CASSSDKGGYTQYF	TGTGCCAGCAGTTCGGACAAGGGGGGATATACGCAGTATTTT
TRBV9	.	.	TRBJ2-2	CASSLQWSGELFF	TGTGCCAGCAGCCTTCAGTGGAGCGGGGAGCTGTTTTTT
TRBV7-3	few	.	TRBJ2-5	CASSSGVEGETQYF	TGTGCCAGCAGCTCGGGGGTCGAAGGTGAGACCCAGTACTTC
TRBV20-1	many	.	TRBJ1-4	CSAVLPGIDEKLFF	TGCAGTGCGGTCTTACCGGGGATCGATGAAAAACTGTTTTTT
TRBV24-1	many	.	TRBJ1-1	CATKDRQDEAFF	TGTGCCACCAAGGACCGACAGGATGAAGCTTTCTTT
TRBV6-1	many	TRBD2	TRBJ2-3	CASSPLPQRGMDTQYF	TGTGCCAGCAGTCCCCTTCCCCAGCGGGGGATGGATACGCAGTATTTT
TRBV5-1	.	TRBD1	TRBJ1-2	CASSPGQGVVNYGYTF	TGCGCCAGCAGCCCCGGACAGGGGGTAGTTAACTATGGCTACACCTTC
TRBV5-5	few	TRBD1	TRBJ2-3	CASSLGQDRVTDTQYF	TGTGCCAGCAGCTTGGGCCAGGACAGGGTCACAGATACGCAGTATTTT
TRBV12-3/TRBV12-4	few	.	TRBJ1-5	CASSLANRENQPQHF	TGTGCCAGCAGTTTAGCGAACAGGGAAAATCAGCCCCAGCATTTT
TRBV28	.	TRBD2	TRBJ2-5	CASSLSASGGDIQETQYF	TGTGCCAGCAGTTTGAGTGCCAGCGGGGGTGATATACAAGAGACCCAGTACTTC
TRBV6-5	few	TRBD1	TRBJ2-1	CASSYSSQGLYEQFF	TGTGCCAGCAGTTACTCCTCACAGGGGCTTTATGAGCAGTTCTTC
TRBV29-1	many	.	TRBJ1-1	CSVCAMNTEAFF	TGCAGCGTGTGCGCGATGAACACTGAAGCTTTCTTT
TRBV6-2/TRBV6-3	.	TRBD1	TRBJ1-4	CASRLTGSGEKLFF	TGTGCCAGCAGACTGACAGGGAGCGGCGAAAAACTGTTTTTT